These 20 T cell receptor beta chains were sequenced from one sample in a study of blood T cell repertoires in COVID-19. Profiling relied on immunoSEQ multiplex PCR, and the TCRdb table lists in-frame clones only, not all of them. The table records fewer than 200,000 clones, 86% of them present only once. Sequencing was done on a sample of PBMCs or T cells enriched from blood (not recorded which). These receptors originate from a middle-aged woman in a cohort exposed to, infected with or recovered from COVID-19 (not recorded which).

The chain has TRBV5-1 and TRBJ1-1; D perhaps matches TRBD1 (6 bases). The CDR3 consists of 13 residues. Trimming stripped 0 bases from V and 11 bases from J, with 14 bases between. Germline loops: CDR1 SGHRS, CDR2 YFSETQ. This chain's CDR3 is CASSLAQGEEAFF. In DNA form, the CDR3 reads TGCGCCAGCAGCTTGGCACAGGGCGAGGAGGCTTTCTTT.

As DNA, the CDR3 is TGTGCCAGCAGTTACACAGAGAATAGCAATCAGCCCCAGCATTTT. Translating it yields CASSYTENSNQPQHF. The genes are TRBV2 and TRBJ1-5; no reliable D call. The CDR3 length is 15 residues. Per germline, CDR1 SNHLY and CDR2 FYNNEI. Trimming removed 5 bases at V and 0 bases at J, with 11 bases between.

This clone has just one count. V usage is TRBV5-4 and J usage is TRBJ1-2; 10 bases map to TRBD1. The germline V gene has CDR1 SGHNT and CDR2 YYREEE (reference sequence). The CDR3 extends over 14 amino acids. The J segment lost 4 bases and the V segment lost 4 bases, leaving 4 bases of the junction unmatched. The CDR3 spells CASSATGGAYGYTF. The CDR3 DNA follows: TGTGCCAGCAGCGCGACAGGGGGCGCCTATGGCTACACCTTC. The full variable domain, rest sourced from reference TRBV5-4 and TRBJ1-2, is ETGVTQSPTHLIKTRGQQVTLRCSSQSGHNTVSWYQQALGQGPQFIFQYYREEENGRGNFPPRFSGLQFPNYSSELNVNALELDDSALYLCASSATGGAYGYTFGSGTRLTVV.

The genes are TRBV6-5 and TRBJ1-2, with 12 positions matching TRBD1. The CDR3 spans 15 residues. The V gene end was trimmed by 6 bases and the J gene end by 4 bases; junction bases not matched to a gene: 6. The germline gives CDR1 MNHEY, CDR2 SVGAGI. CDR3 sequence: CASSGTGGPLYGYTF. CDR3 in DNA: TGTGCCAGCAGCGGGACAGGGGGCCCCCTCTATGGCTACACCTTC.

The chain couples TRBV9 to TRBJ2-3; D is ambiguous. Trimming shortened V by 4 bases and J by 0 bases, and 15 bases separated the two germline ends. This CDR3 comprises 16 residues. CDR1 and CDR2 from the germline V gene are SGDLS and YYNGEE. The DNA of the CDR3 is TGTGCCAGCAGCTCTAGACTCTCCTCTAGCACAGATACGCAGTATTTT. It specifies CASSSRLSSSTDTQYF.

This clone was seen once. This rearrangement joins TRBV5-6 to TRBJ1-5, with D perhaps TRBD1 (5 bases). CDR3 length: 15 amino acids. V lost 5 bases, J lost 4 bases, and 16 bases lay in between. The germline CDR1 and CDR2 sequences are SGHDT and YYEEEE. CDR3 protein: CASSQGRGMNQPQHF. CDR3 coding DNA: TGTGCCAGCAGTCAGGGACGGGGGATGAATCAGCCCCAGCATTTT.

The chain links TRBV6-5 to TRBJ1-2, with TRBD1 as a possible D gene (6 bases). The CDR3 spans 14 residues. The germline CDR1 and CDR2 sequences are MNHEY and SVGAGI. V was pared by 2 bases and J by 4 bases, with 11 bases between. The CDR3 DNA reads TGTGCCAGCAGTTACGCGGCCAGGGGCTATGGCTACACCTTC. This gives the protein CASSYAARGYGYTF.

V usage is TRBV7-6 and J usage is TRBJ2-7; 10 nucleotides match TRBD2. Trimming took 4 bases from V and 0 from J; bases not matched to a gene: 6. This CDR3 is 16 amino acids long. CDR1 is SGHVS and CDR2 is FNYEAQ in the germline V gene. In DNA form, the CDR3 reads TGTGCCAGCAGCTCTAGCGGGAGTCCCCTCTCCTACGAGCAGTACTTC. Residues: CASSSSGSPLSYEQYF.

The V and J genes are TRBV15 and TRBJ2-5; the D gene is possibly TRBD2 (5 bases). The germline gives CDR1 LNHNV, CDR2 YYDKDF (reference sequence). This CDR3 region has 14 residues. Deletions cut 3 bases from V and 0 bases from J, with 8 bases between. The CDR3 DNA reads TGTGCCACCAGCAGGACGGGGAACCAAGAGACCCAGTACTTC. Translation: CATSRTGNQETQYF.

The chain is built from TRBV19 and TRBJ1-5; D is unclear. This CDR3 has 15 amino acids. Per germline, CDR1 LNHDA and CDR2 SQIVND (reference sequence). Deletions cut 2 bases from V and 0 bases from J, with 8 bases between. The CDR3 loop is CASSISGYSNQPQHF. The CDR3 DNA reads TGTGCCAGTAGTATATCGGGGTATAGCAATCAGCCCCAGCATTTT.

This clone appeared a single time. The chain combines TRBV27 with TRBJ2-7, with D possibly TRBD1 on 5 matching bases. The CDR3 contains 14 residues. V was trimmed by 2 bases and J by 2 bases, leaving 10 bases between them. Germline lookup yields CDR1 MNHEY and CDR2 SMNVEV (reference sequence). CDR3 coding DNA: TGTGCCAGCAGTTTAGTGCGGACACCCTACGAGCAGTACTTC. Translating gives CASSLVRTPYEQYF.

DNA of the CDR3: TGTGCCAGCAGTGACAGGGTGCCCGGAAACACCATATATTTT. Amino acids: CASSDRVPGNTIYF. The chain links TRBV2 to TRBJ1-3; weak D call: TRBD1 (5 bases). The CDR3 is made up of 14 amino acids. Deletions cut 3 bases from V and 4 bases from J, with 10 bases between. Germline CDR1 and CDR2: SNHLY and FYNNEI.

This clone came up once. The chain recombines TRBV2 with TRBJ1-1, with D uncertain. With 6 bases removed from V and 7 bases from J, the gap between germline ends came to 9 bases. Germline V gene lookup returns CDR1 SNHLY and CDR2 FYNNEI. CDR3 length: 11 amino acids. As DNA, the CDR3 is TGTGCCAGCAGCACACAGTTTGAAGCTTTCTTT. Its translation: CASSTQFEAFF. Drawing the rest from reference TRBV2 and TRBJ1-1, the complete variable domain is EPEVTQTPSHQVTQMGQEVILRCVPISNHLYFYWYRQILGQKVEFLVSFYNNEISEKSEIFDDQFSVERPDGSNFTLKIRSTKLEDSAMYFCASSTQFEAFFGQGTRLTVV.

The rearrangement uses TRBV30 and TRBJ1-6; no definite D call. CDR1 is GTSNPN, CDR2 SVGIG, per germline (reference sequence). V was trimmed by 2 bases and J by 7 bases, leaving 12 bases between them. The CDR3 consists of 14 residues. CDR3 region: CAWSREATNSPLHF. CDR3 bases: TGTGCCTGGAGTCGGGAAGCAACCAATTCACCCCTCCACTTT.

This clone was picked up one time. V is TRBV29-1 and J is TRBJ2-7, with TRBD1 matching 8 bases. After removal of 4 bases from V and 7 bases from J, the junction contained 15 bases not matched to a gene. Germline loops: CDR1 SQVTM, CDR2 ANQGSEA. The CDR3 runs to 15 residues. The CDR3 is CSVVISATGGKEQYF. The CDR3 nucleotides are TGCAGCGTTGTAATCTCGGCCACAGGGGGAAAAGAGCAGTACTTC.

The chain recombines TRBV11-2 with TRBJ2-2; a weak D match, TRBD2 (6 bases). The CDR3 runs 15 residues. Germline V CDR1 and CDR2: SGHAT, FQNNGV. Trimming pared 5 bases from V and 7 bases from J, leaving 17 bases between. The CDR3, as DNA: TGTGCCAGCAGCCAGTACGGAGGGCTGGGCGGGGAGCTGTTTTTT. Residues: CASSQYGGLGGELFF. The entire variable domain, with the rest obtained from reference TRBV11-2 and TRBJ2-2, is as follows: EAGVAQSPRYKIIEKRQSVAFWCNPISGHATLYWYQQILGQGPKLLIQFQNNGVVDDSQLPKDRFSAERLKGVDSTLKIQPAKLEDSAVYLCASSQYGGLGGELFFGEGSRLTVL.

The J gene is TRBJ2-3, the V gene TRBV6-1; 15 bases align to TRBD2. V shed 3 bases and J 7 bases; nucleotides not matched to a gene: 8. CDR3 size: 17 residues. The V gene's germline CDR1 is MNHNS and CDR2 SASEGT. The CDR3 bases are TGTGCCAGCAGTGACGAGTCGGGGACTAGCGGGAGGAATACGCAGTATTTT. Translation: CASSDESGTSGRNTQYF.

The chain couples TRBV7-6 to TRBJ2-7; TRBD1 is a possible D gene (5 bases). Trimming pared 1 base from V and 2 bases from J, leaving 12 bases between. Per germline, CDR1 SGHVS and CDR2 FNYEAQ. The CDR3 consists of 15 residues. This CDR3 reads CASSLEFRDTYEQYF. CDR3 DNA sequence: TGTGCCAGCAGCTTAGAGTTCAGGGATACCTACGAGCAGTACTTC.

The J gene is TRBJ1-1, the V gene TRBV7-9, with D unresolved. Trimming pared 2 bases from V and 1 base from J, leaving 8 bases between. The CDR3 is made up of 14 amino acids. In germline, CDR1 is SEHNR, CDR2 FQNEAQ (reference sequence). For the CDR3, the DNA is TGTGCCAGCAGCTTATTCATCCAGAACACTGAAGCTTTCTTT. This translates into CASSLFIQNTEAFF.

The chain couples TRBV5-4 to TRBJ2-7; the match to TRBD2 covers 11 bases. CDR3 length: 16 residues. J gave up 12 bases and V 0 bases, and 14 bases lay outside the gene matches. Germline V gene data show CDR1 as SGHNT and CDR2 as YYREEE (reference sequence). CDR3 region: CASSLAGTSGRAPLYF. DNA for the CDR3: TGTGCCAGCAGCTTGGCCGGGACTAGCGGCCGTGCGCCATTGTACTTC.